This T cell receptor beta chain was observed in a study of T cells in Graves' hyperthyroidism and ophthalmopathy. Germline CDR1 KGHDR, CDR2 SFDVKD. V dropped 7 bases and J dropped 2 bases, with 13 bases sitting between them. The length of the CDR3 is 14 residues. The study included ophthalmopathy patients with Clinical Activity Score at least 3, NOSPECS grade at least 4 and duration under 3 months. Study-level points and caveats: Ophthalmopathy and stable hyperthyroidism were told apart by a 13 V-J model.

RNA transcripts provided the source from which TCR beta CDR3 regions were amplified. The primer set for the first-round RT-PCR of the TCR CDR3 was HTBI. TCRdb used MiXCR to reprocess the multiplex PCR reads, holding one entry per CDR3 protein. The profile shows hundreds of thousands of distinct CDR3 sequences, about 15% of them singletons. This clonotype was detected many times. The antigen is undetermined. The chain carries TRBV24-1 and TRBJ2-5; tentatively, D is TRBD1 (6 bases). The sequenced sample consisted of blood. The TCR originated in a woman aged 40 to 55 with Graves' ophthalmopathy. Here the CDR3 reads CATSISDSQETQYF. DNA for the CDR3: TGTGCCACCAGCATCTCGGACAGTCAAGAGACCCAGTACTTC.